The T cell receptor (beta chain) under discussion was sequenced for a study of T-cell memory formation after mild COVID-19. Study-wide results and caveats: Some clones that responded turned up in pre-infection memory, which suggests that cross-reactive memory joined in.

For this clonotype: Its antigen is undetermined.

V lost 5 bases to trimming and J lost 8 bases; unmatched junction nucleotides: 9. The CDR3 runs to 15 residues. Germline assignment: CDR1 SGHKS and CDR2 YYEKEE (reference sequence). Constant-segment primers were used for 5'RACE, and the resulting TCR alpha and TCR beta cDNA libraries carried sample barcodes and UMIs. TCRdb used MiXCR to reprocess the 5' RACE reads, holding one entry per CDR3 protein. The sample holds tens of thousands of distinct CDR3 sequences, 12% seen once. This chain connects TRBV5-5 to TRBJ1-6, with 8 bases fitting TRBD1. The TCR sequence derives from a man younger than 35 who had mild COVID-19 (a few samples of this study predate the infection). Cell type and time point are not known. The sample comprised PBMCs or a T cell subset sorted from them (not recorded which). CDR3 nucleotides: TGTGCCAGCAGGCGGAGACAGGGGATGGATTCACCCCTCCACTTT. Translation gives CASRRRQGMDSPLHF.